This T cell receptor beta chain was captured in a study of T cell changes during pregnancy in multiple sclerosis. Libraries were prepared by immunoSEQ multiplex PCR; TCRdb keeps only in-frame clonotypes and omits some of them. Among around 56,000 clones listed, around nine tenths were seen once. The CDR3 is made up of 14 amino acids. The junction had 3 bases not matched to a gene; V was cut back by 6 bases and J by 2 bases. CDR1 MNHEY and CDR2 SMNVEV come from the germline V gene (reference sequence). Here the sequenced sample was peripheral blood, taken after pregnancy. The V call is TRBV27, the J call TRBJ2-1; TRBD2 aligns across 8 bases. The clonotype was recovered from a female donor with multiple sclerosis, enrolled in a pregnancy study. The CDR3 here is CASRRGAPYNEQFF. The CDR3 coding sequence is TGTGCCAGCAGGCGGGGGGCCCCCTACAATGAGCAGTTCTTC.